One sample yielded the 22 T cell receptor beta chains listed below, sequenced in a study of T cells in Graves' hyperthyroidism and ophthalmopathy (dated by TCRdb to about 2019). Library preparation was by multiplex PCR. Sequenced on an Illumina HiSeq 2000. Amplification of TCR beta CDR3 regions was carried out from RNA transcripts. The first round of RT-PCR for the TCR CDR3 was performed with the HTBI primer set and the Qiagen OneStep RT-PCR kit. Starting from the raw public reads, TCRdb applied fastp trimming at Q25, assembled clones with MiXCR and retained in-frame beta chains. For every CDR3 protein sequence, its rows merge into one entry that carries the most common genes and DNA. Counted in this sample were approximately 370,000 distinct CDR3 sequences; about a sixth of them appeared once. The ten largest clonotypes hold approximately 30% of the sample. The sample comprised blood. The receptors come from a woman aged 25 to 39 with Graves' hyperthyroidism that later progressed to Graves' ophthalmopathy.

This clonotype occurred a few times. The chain carries TRBV12-3 or TRBV12-4 and TRBJ2-7; TRBD2 matches 11 bases. Losses at the gene ends were 3 bases for V and 5 bases for J; bases not matched to a gene: 3. The CDR3 consists of 14 residues. The CDR3 spells CASSFRLAGHEQYF. The CDR3, as DNA: TGTGCCAGCAGTTTCCGACTAGCGGGGCACGAGCAGTACTTC.

Ten or more counts support this clonotype. The rearrangement uses TRBV3-1 and TRBJ1-4; no clear D gene. From germline, CDR1 is LGHDT and CDR2 YNNKEL (reference sequence). Deletions cut 0 bases from V and 5 bases from J, with 10 bases between. The CDR3 consists of 15 residues. The CDR3, as DNA: TGTGCCAGCAGCCAAGAGATAGCCAGAAATGAAAAACTGTTTTTT. It is translated as CASSQEIARNEKLFF.

The table lists this clonotype with many counts. The chain links TRBV19 to TRBJ2-1; perhaps TRBD1 as D (5 bases). From germline, CDR1 is LNHDA and CDR2 SQIVND (reference sequence). The CDR3 has 12 residues. The germline V and J ends were trimmed by 1 base and 10 bases, with 8 bases remaining between them. Written as DNA, the CDR3 is TGTGCCAGTAGTATAGCAGGGTTCGAGCAGTTCTTC. Its protein product is CASSIAGFEQFF.

This clonotype has ten or more counts. The chain employs TRBV28 and TRBJ2-1, with TRBD1 matching over 8 bases. Looked up from germline, CDR1 is MDHEN and CDR2 is SYDVKM. The V gene end was trimmed by 6 bases and the J gene end by 7 bases; junction bases not matched to a gene: 8. CDR3 size: 14 residues. CDR3 nucleotides: TGTGCCAGCAGGCCGACAGGGGAAGAGAATGAGCAGTTCTTC. It specifies CASRPTGEENEQFF.

This clonotype was seen at least ten times. This chain connects TRBV28 to TRBJ1-5, with 8 positions matching TRBD1. After removal of 2 bases from V and 6 bases from J, the junction contained 3 bases not matched to a gene. This CDR3 is 14 amino acids long. CDR1 and CDR2 from the germline V gene are MDHEN and SYDVKM. CDR3 bases: TGTGCCAGCAGTTTAAGGCAGGGGGCTCAGCCCCAGCATTTT. Encoded protein: CASSLRQGAQPQHF.

As concerns this clonotype: Since no conserved phenylalanine or tryptophan closes the CDR3, a read error is the likely cause. The rearrangement links TRBV28 to TRBJ1-2; 11 positions match TRBD1. CDR3 size: 14 residues. Germline V lookup: CDR1 MDHEN, CDR2 SYDVKM. V was clipped by 2 bases and J by 5 bases; unmatched bases: 1. The CDR3 loop is CASSLGDRGYGYTL. DNA of the CDR3: TGTGCCAGCAGTTTAGGGGACAGGGGGTATGGCTACACCCTC.

In this sample, this clonotype turned up a few times. V is TRBV7-2 and J is TRBJ2-2; 10 nucleotides line up with TRBD1. The trim removed 5 bases at V and 3 bases at J, leaving 12 bases unmatched. Per germline, CDR1 SGHTA and CDR2 FQGNSA. The CDR3 covers 18 residues. CDR3 in amino acids: CASSRIEAGTGDTGELFF. The CDR3 nucleotides read TGTGCCAGCAGCCGAATTGAAGCCGGGACAGGGGACACCGGGGAGCTGTTTTTT.

This clonotype was counted at least ten times. The chain combines TRBV7-9 with TRBJ2-7, with D perhaps TRBD1 or TRBD2 (5 bases each). The CDR3 length is 13 residues. V was trimmed by 7 bases and J by 9 bases, leaving 19 bases between them. Germline V gives CDR1 SEHNR, CDR2 FQNEAQ (reference sequence). CDR3 amino acids: CASTSPPGTGQYF. The CDR3, as DNA: TGTGCCAGCACCTCTCCACCGGGAACAGGGCAGTACTTC. Based on the CDR3 plus reference TRBV7-9 and TRBJ2-7, the full variable domain is DTGVSQNPRHKITKRGQNVTFRCDPISEHNRLYWYRQTLGQGPEFLTYFQNEAQLEKSRLLSDRFSAERPKGSFSTLEIQRTEQGDSAMYLCASTSPPGTGQYFGPGTRLTVT.

As regards this clonotype: A read error is possible here, since a much larger clone lies one base away. The rearrangement joins TRBV27 to TRBJ2-3; TRBD2 matches 15 bases. The V and J ends lost 8 bases and 5 bases, in that order; junction bases with no gene match: 11. The germline gives CDR1 MNHEY, CDR2 SMNVEV (reference sequence). This CDR3 is 17 amino acids long. DNA for the CDR3: TGTGCCAGCGGTTCCTGGACTAGCGGGGGGGCGGAAGATACGCAGTATTTT. This sequence encodes CASGSWTSGGAEDTQYF.

This clonotype came up many times. The chain joins TRBV9 to TRBJ2-7; 9 nucleotides match TRBD2. The V and J ends lost 2 bases and 2 bases, in that order; junction bases with no gene match: 5. This CDR3 comprises 15 residues. Germline V gene lookup returns CDR1 SGDLS and CDR2 YYNGEE. The CDR3 loop reads CASSVSASGAYEQYF. Written as DNA, the CDR3 is TGTGCCAGCAGCGTCTCAGCTAGCGGGGCCTACGAGCAGTACTTC.

This clonotype appeared a few times. This sequence joins TRBV19 and TRBJ2-3; TRBD2 agrees at 9 bases. The trim removed 6 bases at V and 7 bases at J, leaving 8 bases unmatched. CDR1 is LNHDA, CDR2 SQIVND, per germline (reference sequence). CDR3 size: 14 residues. CDR3 region: CASRLSGSSNTQYF. CDR3 DNA sequence: TGTGCCAGTAGACTTAGCGGGAGTAGTAATACGCAGTATTTT.

In DNA form, the CDR3 reads TGTGCCAGTCGGCCTGGGACAGGGAATAATTCACCCCTCCACTTT. The encoded protein is CASRPGTGNNSPLHF. The gene calls are TRBV27 and TRBJ1-6; TRBD1 matches 9 bases. CDR3 length: 15 amino acids. Germline V gene sequence: CDR1 MNHEY, CDR2 SMNVEV (reference sequence). The V and J ends lost 9 bases and 5 bases, in that order; junction bases with no gene match: 8.

This chain links TRBV14 with TRBJ2-1, with 7 bases matching TRBD1. CDR1 SGHDN and CDR2 FVKESK come from the germline V gene. The CDR3 consists of 13 residues. Trimming cost V 4 bases and J 12 bases; bases outside gene matches: 9. DNA of the CDR3: TGTGCCAGCAGCCCGGACAGGCTATCGGGGCAGTTCTTC. Protein: CASSPDRLSGQFF.

This clonotype came up many times. The chain recombines TRBV2 with TRBJ1-1; 7 bases line up with TRBD1. The CDR3 totals 15 residues. Unmatched junction bases numbered 11, after V lost 6 bases and J lost 4 bases. From germline, CDR1 is SNHLY and CDR2 FYNNEI. The CDR3 is CASSADREGATEAFF. As DNA, the CDR3 is TGTGCCAGCAGCGCCGACAGGGAAGGGGCCACTGAAGCTTTCTTT. The whole variable domain, remainder taken from reference TRBV2 and TRBJ1-1, is EPEVTQTPSHQVTQMGQEVILRCVPISNHLYFYWYRQILGQKVEFLVSFYNNEISEKSEIFDDQFSVERPDGSNFTLKIRSTKLEDSAMYFCASSADREGATEAFFGQGTRLTVV.

This clonotype was counted many times. V usage is TRBV18 and J usage is TRBJ1-6; D remains ambiguous. The V gene lost 6 bases and the J gene lost 7 bases, with 7 bases spanning the gap. CDR3 length equals 12 residues. The germline V gene encodes CDR1 KGHSH and CDR2 LQKENI. CDR3 coding DNA: TGTGCCAGCTCCCCGGCGAATTCACCCCTCCACTTT. Translation gives CASSPANSPLHF.

This chain links TRBV2 with TRBJ1-5, with a weak D call TRBD1 (5 bases). Germline CDR1 reads SNHLY; CDR2 reads FYNNEI. The CDR3 consists of 13 residues. V gave up 3 bases and J gave up 9 bases, with 12 bases separating them. The CDR3 region is CASSETEYPPQHF. The CDR3 bases are TGTGCCAGCAGTGAGACAGAATATCCGCCCCAGCATTTT.

The chain couples TRBV18 to TRBJ2-7; 10 bases are shared with TRBD1. J was trimmed by 5 bases and V by 2 bases; bases with no gene match: 12. Germline values: CDR1 KGHSH, CDR2 LQKENI. This CDR3 is built from 17 residues. The CDR3 DNA is TGTGCCAGCTCACCATCCTTTGTGGGACAGGGGTTTCACGAGCAGTACTTC. This codes for CASSPSFVGQGFHEQYF.

This clonotype was seen many times. J is TRBJ1-2 and V is TRBV14, with D unresolved. The V gene's germline CDR1 is SGHDN and CDR2 FVKESK. V lost 0 bases, J lost 11 bases, and 10 bases lay in between. There are 12 residues in the CDR3. The CDR3, as DNA: TGTGCCAGCAGCCAAGATTACAGCGATTACACCTTC. It codes for CASSQDYSDYTF.

This clonotype was detected many times. This rearrangement joins TRBV5-4 to TRBJ1-2; the D gene is possibly TRBD1 (6 bases). With 5 bases removed from V and 3 bases from J, the gap between germline ends came to 17 bases. CDR3 length: 15 residues. Germline CDR1 is SGHNT and CDR2 is YYREEE (reference sequence). The CDR3 sequence is CASRNPGGAHYGYTF. The CDR3 DNA is TGTGCCAGCAGGAACCCCGGGGGCGCACACTATGGCTACACCTTC.

The chain carries TRBV6-6 and TRBJ1-1, with D uncertain. Trimming took 0 bases from V and 2 from J, leaving 7 bases between them. Per germline, CDR1 MNHNY and CDR2 SVGAGI (reference sequence). The CDR3 extends over 14 amino acids. The CDR3 DNA reads as TGTGCCAGCAGTTACTCTGGACGAAACACTGAAGCTTTCTTT. This codes for CASSYSGRNTEAFF.

V is TRBV28 and J is TRBJ2-5; a weak D match, TRBD2 (7 bases). Germline CDR1 MDHEN, CDR2 SYDVKM. V lost 7 bases to trimming and J lost 13 bases, with 16 bases between them. CDR3 length: 11 amino acids. The DNA of the CDR3 is TGTGCCAGCAAGGGGGGGGGCGCAAGGTACTTC. Translating gives CASKGGGARYF.

This clonotype was counted at least ten times. The chain uses TRBV10-3 and TRBJ2-7; possibly TRBD1 or TRBD2 for D (5 bases each). V was trimmed by 8 bases and J by 1 base, leaving 15 bases between them. Germline V gene lookup returns CDR1 ENHRY and CDR2 SYGVKD. The CDR3 has 14 residues. In DNA form, the CDR3 reads TGTGCCATCGGAGACGGGACGTCGTCCTACGAGCAGTACTTC. This sequence encodes CAIGDGTSSYEQYF.